Listed below are T cell receptor beta chains from one sample, sequenced in a study of regulatory T cells in long-lasting Graves disease. TCRdb called the multiplex PCR reads again in MiXCR, with one record for every CDR3 protein. The table shows some 340,000 distinct CDR3 sequences, with 10% to 15% occurring only once. These data are also associated with another study on T cells in Graves' hyperthyroidism and ophthalmopathy.

The material was peripheral blood mononuclear cells (PBMCs), obtained at new diagnosis, from a patient treated with antithyroid drugs. The source is a woman aged 18-30 years with Graves disease. Both conserved end residues are part of each CDR3. Each record gives: V gene, J gene, D gene, clone size, CDR3 DNA, CDR3 protein. A D gene is named only where the DNA matches it firmly. Expanded clones are given a class, and other clones once, few, many or no size at all.

TRBV12-3/TRBV12-4	TRBJ2-5	.	many	TGTGCCAGCAGTTTTATGGAGACCCAGTACTTC	CASSFMETQYF
TRBV4-2	TRBJ2-5	.	many	TGTGCCAGCAGCCAAGATTTAGAACGTCAAGAGACCCAGTACTTC	CASSQDLERQETQYF
TRBV20-1	TRBJ2-1	TRBD2	.	TGCAGTGCTAGGTGGGCGGGAGGGTCCAATGAGCAGTTCTTC	CSARWAGGSNEQFF
TRBV6-2/TRBV6-3	TRBJ1-2	.	few	TGTGCCAGCAGTTACGTCCAGGATAGGGGCTACACCTTC	CASSYVQDRGYTF
TRBV28	TRBJ2-5	.	many	TGTGCCAGCAGGAGAGTGAGAGGCGGAGAGACCCAGTACTTC	CASRRVRGGETQYF
TRBV28	TRBJ2-2	.	many	TGTGCCAGCAGTTTTCAGATCACCGGGGAGCTGTTTTTT	CASSFQITGELFF
TRBV28	TRBJ2-1	TRBD1	many	TGTGCCAGCAGTCTGACAGGGGTCAATGAGCAGTTCTTC	CASSLTGVNEQFF
TRBV12-3/TRBV12-4	TRBJ1-6	.	many	TGTGCCAGCAGTTTTGGGGGCGGTTCACCCCTCCACTTT	CASSFGGGSPLHF
TRBV15	TRBJ1-4	TRBD1	many	TGTGCCACCAGCACCTTTATGGACAGGGGCGGTGAAAAACTGTTTTTT	CATSTFMDRGGEKLFF
TRBV6-1	TRBJ2-1	.	few	TGTGCCAGCAGTCCCCGCGGACATGGGTCCTACAATGAGCAGTTCTTC	CASSPRGHGSYNEQFF
TRBV12-3/TRBV12-4	TRBJ1-2	.	many	TGTGCCAGCAGTTTAATCAGGGCGGACGGCTACACCTTC	CASSLIRADGYTF
TRBV6-1	TRBJ2-7	TRBD1	few	TGTGCCAGCAGTGAAAGGACAGGGAGTCTTTACGAGCAGTACTTC	CASSERTGSLYEQYF
TRBV4-3	TRBJ1-1	.	many	TGCGCCAGCAGCGTCCGGGTCCACACTGAAGCTTTCTTT	CASSVRVHTEAFF
TRBV12-3/TRBV12-4	TRBJ2-1	.	few	TGTGCCAGCAGTTTCCGAGTACCAGGACTAAATGAGCAGTTCTTC	CASSFRVPGLNEQFF
TRBV7-8	TRBJ2-7	TRBD2	many	TGTGCCAGCAGCCCAGGTAGCGGGAGGGGGGAGCAGTACTTC	CASSPGSGRGEQYF
TRBV12-3/TRBV12-4	TRBJ2-6	.	many	TGTGCCAGCAGCTTAAGGATGCCTGGGGCCAACGTCCTGACTTTC	CASSLRMPGANVLTF
TRBV4-3	TRBJ1-2	.	few	TGCGCCAGCAGCCGGATAAGGGGGGAAGACTATGGCTACACCTTC	CASSRIRGEDYGYTF
TRBV20-1	TRBJ2-7	.	few	TGCAGTGCTAGAGTTTCGATTAGCGGCCCAGCCTACGAGCAGTACTTC	CSARVSISGPAYEQYF
TRBV6-1	TRBJ2-7	TRBD2	many	TGTGCCAGCAGCACCCTCGACCGGGGGGACTACGAGCAGTACTTC	CASSTLDRGDYEQYF
TRBV6-1	TRBJ2-1	TRBD2	.	TGTGCCAGCAGTCCCGGACTAGCGGGAAAGCCAATTTCCTACAATGAGCAGTTCTTC	CASSPGLAGKPISYNEQFF
TRBV7-2	TRBJ2-5	.	many	TGTGCCAGCAGCTTCTCCGACAAAGAGACCCAGTACTTC	CASSFSDKETQYF
TRBV6-1	TRBJ2-7	TRBD2	many	TGTGCCAGCATGGCGAGCGGGAGGGCCGACGAGCAGTACTTC	CASMASGRADEQYF
TRBV9	TRBJ2-2	.	many	TGTGCCAGCAGCGATAGCCCCATGGTGGCCGGGGAGCTGTTTTTT	CASSDSPMVAGELFF
TRBV20-1	TRBJ1-1	.	many	TGCAGTGCTAGAGATTTGGCACAGACTAACACTGAAGCTTTCTTT	CSARDLAQTNTEAFF
TRBV7-9	TRBJ2-1	.	few	TGTGCCAGCAGCTCCTCCCGTGGGGAGCCCTACAATGAGCAGTTCTTC	CASSSSRGEPYNEQFF
TRBV20-1	TRBJ2-7	TRBD2	many	TGCAGTGGGGGAGCGGGAAGGTGGGGCTACGAGCAGTACTTC	CSGGAGRWGYEQYF
TRBV5-1	TRBJ2-2	.	many	TGCGCCAGCAGCTTGGGTCCGACCAGCGGGGAGCTGTTTTTT	CASSLGPTSGELFF
TRBV15	TRBJ2-5	.	few	TGTGCCACCAGCAGGGCGGGACTGGGCCTCCAAGAGACCCAGTACTTC	CATSRAGLGLQETQYF
TRBV6-4	TRBJ2-7	TRBD2	.	TGTGCCAGCAGCTCTGAGCCTCTAGCGGGGTTCTACGAGCAGTACTTC	CASSSEPLAGFYEQYF
TRBV12-3/TRBV12-4	TRBJ1-3	.	many	TGTGCCAGCAGTGGGGATGGAAACACCATATATTTT	CASSGDGNTIYF
TRBV5-8	TRBJ1-2	.	few	TGTGCCAGCAGCTTGGCGGGGTCGGTAGGCTACACCTTC	CASSLAGSVGYTF
TRBV4-1	TRBJ2-3	.	few	TGCGCCAGCAGCCAAGATCCAGCAACAGATACGCAGTATTTT	CASSQDPATDTQYF
TRBV10-3	TRBJ2-4	TRBD2	few	TGTGCCATCAGGGGAGGGAGGGGAGGCATTCAGTACTTC	CAIRGGRGGIQYF
TRBV7-2	TRBJ2-5	.	many	TGTGCCAGCAGCTTATTAGGTGGGAAGGGAGAGACCCAGTACTTC	CASSLLGGKGETQYF
TRBV29-1	TRBJ2-6	.	many	TGCAGCGCCGGAGGGGCAGGGACTGGGGCCAACGTCCTGACTTTC	CSAGGAGTGANVLTF
TRBV6-1	TRBJ1-2	.	many	TGTGCCAGCAGTCCCCTAGGACCCACTAACTATGGCTACACCTTC	CASSPLGPTNYGYTF
TRBV12-3/TRBV12-4	TRBJ1-2	.	many	TGTGCCAGCAGTTTATATGGGGATGGCTATGGCTACACCTTC	CASSLYGDGYGYTF